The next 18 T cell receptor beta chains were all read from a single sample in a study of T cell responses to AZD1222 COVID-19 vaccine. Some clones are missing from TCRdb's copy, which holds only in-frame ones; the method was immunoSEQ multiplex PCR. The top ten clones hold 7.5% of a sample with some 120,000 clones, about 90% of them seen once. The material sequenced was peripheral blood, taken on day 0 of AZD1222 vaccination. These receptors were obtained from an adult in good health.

CDR3 DNA sequence: TGTGCCAGCAGTTTAGTAGGACTAGCGGGGGACTACGAGCAGTACTTC. This gives the protein CASSLVGLAGDYEQYF. V gene TRBV5-6 combines with J gene TRBJ2-7, with TRBD2 matching over 13 bases. With 5 bases clipped from V and 3 bases from J, the junction kept 8 bases outside the gene matches. Germline assignment: CDR1 SGHDT and CDR2 YYEEEE. This CDR3 is 16 amino acids long.

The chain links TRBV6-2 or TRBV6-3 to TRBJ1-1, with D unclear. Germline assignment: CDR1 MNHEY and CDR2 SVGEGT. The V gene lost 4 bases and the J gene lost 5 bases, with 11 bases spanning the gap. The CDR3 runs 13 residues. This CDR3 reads CASSFPEGTEAFF. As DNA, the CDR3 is TGTGCCAGCAGTTTCCCCGAAGGGACTGAAGCTTTCTTT.

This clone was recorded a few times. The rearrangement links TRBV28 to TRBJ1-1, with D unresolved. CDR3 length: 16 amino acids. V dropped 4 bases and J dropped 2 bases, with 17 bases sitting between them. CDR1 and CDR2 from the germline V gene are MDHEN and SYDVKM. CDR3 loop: CASSSLTGTPNTEAFF. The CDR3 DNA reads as TGTGCCAGCAGTTCACTAACGGGCACCCCTAACACTGAAGCTTTCTTT. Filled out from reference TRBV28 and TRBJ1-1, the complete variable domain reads DVKVTQSSRYLVKRTGEKVFLECVQDMDHENMFWYRQDPGLGLRLIYFSYDVKMKEKGDIPEGYSVSREKKERFSLILESASTNQTSMYLCASSSLTGTPNTEAFFGQGTRLTVV.

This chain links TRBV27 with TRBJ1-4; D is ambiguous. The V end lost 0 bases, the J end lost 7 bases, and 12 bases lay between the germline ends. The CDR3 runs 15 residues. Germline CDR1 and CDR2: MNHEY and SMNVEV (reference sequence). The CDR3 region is CASSLSVQLAEKLFF. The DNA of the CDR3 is TGTGCCAGCAGTTTATCCGTACAGTTAGCTGAAAAACTGTTTTTT. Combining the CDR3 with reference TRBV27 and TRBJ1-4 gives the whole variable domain EAQVTQNPRYLITVTGKKLTVTCSQNMNHEYMSWYRQDPGLGLRQIYYSMNVEVTDKGDVPEGYKVSRKEKRNFPLILESPSPNQTSLYFCASSLSVQLAEKLFFGSGTQLSVL.

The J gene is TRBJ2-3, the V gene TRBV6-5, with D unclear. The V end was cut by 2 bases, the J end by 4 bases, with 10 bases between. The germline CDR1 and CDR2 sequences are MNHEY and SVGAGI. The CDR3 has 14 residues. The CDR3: CASSYQPGSDTQYF. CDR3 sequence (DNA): TGTGCCAGCAGTTACCAGCCGGGCTCAGATACGCAGTATTTT.

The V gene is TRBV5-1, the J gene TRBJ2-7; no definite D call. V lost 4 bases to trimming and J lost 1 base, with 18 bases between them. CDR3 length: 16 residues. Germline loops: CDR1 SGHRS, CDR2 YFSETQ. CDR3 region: CASSHWPGSDSYEQYF. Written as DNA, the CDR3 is TGCGCCAGCAGCCATTGGCCAGGCAGTGATTCCTACGAGCAGTACTTC.

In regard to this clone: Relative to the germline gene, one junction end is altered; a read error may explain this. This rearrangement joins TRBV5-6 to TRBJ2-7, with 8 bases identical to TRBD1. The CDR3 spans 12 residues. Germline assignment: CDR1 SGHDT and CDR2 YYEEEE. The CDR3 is CASSQGTGPTNF. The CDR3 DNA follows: TGTGCCAGCAGCCAAGGGACAGGACCTACTAACTTC.

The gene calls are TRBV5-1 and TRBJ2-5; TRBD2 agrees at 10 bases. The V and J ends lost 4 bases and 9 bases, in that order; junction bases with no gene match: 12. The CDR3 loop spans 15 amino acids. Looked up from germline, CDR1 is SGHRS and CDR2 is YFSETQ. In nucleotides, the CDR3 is TGCGCCAGCAGCCCGCCGGGACTAGCGTCCCAGGCCCAGTACTTC. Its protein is CASSPPGLASQAQYF.

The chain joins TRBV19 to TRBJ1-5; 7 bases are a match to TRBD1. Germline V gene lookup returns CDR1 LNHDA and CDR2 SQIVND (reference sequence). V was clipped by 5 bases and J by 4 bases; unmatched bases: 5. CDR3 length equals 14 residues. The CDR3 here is CASSPRDSNQPQHF. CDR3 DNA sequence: TGTGCCAGTAGTCCAAGGGACAGTAATCAGCCCCAGCATTTT.

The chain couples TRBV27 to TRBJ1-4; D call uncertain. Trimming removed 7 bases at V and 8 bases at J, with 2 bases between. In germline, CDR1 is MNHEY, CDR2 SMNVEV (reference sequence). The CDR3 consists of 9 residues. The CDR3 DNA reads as TGTGCCAGCACGGAAAAACTGTTTTTT. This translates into CASTEKLFF.

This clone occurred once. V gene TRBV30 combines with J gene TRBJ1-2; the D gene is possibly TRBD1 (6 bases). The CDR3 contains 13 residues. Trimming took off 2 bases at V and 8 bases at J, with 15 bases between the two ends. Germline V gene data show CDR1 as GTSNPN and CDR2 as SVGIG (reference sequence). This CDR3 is CAWSQKGHLGYTF. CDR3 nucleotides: TGTGCCTGGAGTCAGAAGGGACATTTAGGCTACACCTTC.

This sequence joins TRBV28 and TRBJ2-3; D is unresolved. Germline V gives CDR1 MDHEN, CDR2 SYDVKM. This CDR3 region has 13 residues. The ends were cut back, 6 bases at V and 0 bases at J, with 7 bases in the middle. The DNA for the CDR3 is TGTGCCAGCAGACGTACTAGCACAGATACGCAGTATTTT. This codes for CASRRTSTDTQYF.

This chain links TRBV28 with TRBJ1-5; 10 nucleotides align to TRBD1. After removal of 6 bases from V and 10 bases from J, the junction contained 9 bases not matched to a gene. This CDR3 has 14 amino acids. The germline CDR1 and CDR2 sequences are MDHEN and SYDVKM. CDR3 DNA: TGTGCCAGCAGGGGACCGACAGGGGGCGATCCCCAGCATTTT. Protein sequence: CASRGPTGGDPQHF.

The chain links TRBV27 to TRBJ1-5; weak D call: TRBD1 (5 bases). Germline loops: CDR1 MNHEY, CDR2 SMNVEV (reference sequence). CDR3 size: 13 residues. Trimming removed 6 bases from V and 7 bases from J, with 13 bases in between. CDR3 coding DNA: TGTGCCAGCAGCCTGGGGGGTTACCAGCCCCAGCATTTT. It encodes CASSLGGYQPQHF.

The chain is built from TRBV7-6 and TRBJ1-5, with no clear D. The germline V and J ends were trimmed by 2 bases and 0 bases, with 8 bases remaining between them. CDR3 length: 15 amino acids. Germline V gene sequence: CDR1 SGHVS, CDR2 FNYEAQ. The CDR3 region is CASSLTDNSNQPQHF. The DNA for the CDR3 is TGTGCCAGCAGCTTAACAGACAATAGCAATCAGCCCCAGCATTTT.

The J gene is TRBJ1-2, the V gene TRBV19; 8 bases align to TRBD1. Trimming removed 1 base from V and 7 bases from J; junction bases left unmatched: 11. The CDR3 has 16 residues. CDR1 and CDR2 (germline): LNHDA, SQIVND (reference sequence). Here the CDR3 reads CASSIARTGLVRGYTF. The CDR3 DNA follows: TGTGCCAGTAGTATAGCAAGGACAGGGTTAGTGCGTGGCTACACCTTC.

CDR3 sequence reads: CASSTDGHPTEQYF. In nucleotides, the CDR3 is TGTGCCAGTAGTACAGACGGGCACCCAACAGAGCAGTACTTC. The genes are TRBV19 and TRBJ2-7; D call uncertain. Germline V lookup: CDR1 LNHDA, CDR2 SQIVND (reference sequence). V was trimmed by 4 bases and J by 7 bases, leaving 17 bases between them. CDR3 length equals 14 residues.

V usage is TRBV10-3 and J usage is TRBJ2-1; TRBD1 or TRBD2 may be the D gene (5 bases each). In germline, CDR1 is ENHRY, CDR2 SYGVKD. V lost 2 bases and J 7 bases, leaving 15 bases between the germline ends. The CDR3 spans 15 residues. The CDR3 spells CAISERAGSGNEQFF. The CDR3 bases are TGTGCCATCAGTGAGAGGGCAGGGTCGGGAAATGAGCAGTTCTTC.